A single TCR beta chain is shown here with its context. The antigen remains unidentified. J gave up 5 bases and V 4 bases, and 5 bases lay outside the gene matches. This CDR3 spans 13 amino acids. Looked up from germline, CDR1 is MDHEN and CDR2 is SYDVKM. Clones were read by immunoSEQ multiplex PCR, and TCRdb kept only the in-frame ones, dropping some. This sample yields about 150,000 clones, of which 93% are seen a single time; approximately 4.9% belongs to the top ten. This record belongs to a study of T cell responses to AZD1222 COVID-19 vaccine. General study points: Spike-specific TCR breadth rose after two AZD1222 doses, and depth rose as well. Targets within unmutated variant regions were reportedly found for nearly half of spike-specific TCRs. Seropositive status at baseline applied to only a handful of AZD1222 recipients. Vaccine-associated CD4 TCRs spanned spike, dominant at 160-218 and 743-854.

Material: peripheral blood, obtained on day 0 of AZD1222 vaccination. The rearrangement links TRBV28 to TRBJ2-7, with TRBD1 identical over 7 bases. The origin of this receptor is an adult in good health. This CDR3 is CASSYRGIDEQYF. The CDR3 DNA reads as TGTGCCAGCAGTTACAGGGGAATCGACGAGCAGTACTTC.